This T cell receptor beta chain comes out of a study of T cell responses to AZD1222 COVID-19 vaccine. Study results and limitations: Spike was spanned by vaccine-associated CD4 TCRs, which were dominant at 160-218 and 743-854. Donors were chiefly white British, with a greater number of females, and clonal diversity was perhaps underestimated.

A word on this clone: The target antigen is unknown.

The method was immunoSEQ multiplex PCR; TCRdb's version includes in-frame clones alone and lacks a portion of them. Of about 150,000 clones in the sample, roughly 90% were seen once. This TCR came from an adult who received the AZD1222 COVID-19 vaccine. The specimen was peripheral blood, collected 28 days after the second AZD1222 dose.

This CDR3 reads CASSPMGQSYGYTF. Written as DNA, the CDR3 is TGTGCCAGCTCACCTATGGGACAGTCCTATGGCTACACCTTC. The gene calls are TRBV18 and TRBJ1-2, with TRBD1 identical over 7 bases. The CDR3 length is 14 residues. V was clipped by 3 bases and J by 4 bases; unmatched bases: 5. Germline-derived CDR1 and CDR2 are KGHSH and LQKENI.